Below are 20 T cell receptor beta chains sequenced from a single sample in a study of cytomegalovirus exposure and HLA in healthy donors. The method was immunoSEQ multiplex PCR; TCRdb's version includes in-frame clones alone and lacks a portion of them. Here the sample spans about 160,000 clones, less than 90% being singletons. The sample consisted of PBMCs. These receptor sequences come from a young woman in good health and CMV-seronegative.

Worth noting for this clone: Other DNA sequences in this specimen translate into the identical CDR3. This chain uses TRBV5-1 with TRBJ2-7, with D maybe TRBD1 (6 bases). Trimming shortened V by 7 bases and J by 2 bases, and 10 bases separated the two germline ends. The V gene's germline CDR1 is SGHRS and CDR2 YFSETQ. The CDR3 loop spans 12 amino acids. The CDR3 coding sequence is TGCGCCAGCTCAGGGGCAGCCTACGAGCAGTACTTC. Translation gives CASSGAAYEQYF.

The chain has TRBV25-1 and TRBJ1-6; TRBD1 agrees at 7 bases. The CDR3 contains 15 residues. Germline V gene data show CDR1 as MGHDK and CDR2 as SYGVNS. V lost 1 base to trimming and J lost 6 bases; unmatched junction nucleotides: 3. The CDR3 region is CASSEWGTANSPLHF. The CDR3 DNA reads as TGTGCCAGCAGTGAATGGGGGACAGCTAATTCACCCCTCCACTTT.

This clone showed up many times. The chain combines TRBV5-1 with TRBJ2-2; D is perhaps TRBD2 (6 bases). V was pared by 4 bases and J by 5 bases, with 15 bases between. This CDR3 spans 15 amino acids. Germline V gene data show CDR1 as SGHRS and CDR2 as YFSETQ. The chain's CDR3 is CASSRGTEGTGELFF. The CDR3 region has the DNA TGCGCCAGCAGCCGGGGAACGGAGGGAACCGGGGAGCTGTTTTTT.

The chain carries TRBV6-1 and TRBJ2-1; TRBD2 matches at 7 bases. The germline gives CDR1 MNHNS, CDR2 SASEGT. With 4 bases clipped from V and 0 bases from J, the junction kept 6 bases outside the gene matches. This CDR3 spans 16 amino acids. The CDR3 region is CASSGGGGSSYNEQFF. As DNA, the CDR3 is TGTGCCAGCAGTGGGGGCGGGGGAAGCTCCTACAATGAGCAGTTCTTC.

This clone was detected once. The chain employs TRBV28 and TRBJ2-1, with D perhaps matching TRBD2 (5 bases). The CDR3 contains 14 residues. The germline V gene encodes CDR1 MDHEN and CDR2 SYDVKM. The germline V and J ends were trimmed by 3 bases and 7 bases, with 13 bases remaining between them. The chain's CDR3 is CASSFPGKKNEQFF. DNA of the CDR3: TGTGCCAGCAGTTTTCCGGGGAAGAAAAATGAGCAGTTCTTC. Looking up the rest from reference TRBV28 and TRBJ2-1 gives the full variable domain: DVKVTQSSRYLVKRTGEKVFLECVQDMDHENMFWYRQDPGLGLRLIYFSYDVKMKEKGDIPEGYSVSREKKERFSLILESASTNQTSMYLCASSFPGKKNEQFFGPGTRLTVL.

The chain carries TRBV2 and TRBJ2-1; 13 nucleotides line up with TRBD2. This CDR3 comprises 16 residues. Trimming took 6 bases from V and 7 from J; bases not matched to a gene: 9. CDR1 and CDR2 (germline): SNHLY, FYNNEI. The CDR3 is CASSLGGLAGTNEQFF. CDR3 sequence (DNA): TGTGCCAGCAGCTTAGGGGGACTAGCGGGGACGAATGAGCAGTTCTTC. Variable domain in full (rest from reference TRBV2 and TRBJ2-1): EPEVTQTPSHQVTQMGQEVILRCVPISNHLYFYWYRQILGQKVEFLVSFYNNEISEKSEIFDDQFSVERPDGSNFTLKIRSTKLEDSAMYFCASSLGGLAGTNEQFFGPGTRLTVL.

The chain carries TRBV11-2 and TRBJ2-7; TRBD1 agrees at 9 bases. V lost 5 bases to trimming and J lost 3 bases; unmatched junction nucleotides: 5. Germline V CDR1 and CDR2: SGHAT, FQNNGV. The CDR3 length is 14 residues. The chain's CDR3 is CASSPGTGFYEQYF. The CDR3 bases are TGTGCCAGCAGCCCCGGGACAGGGTTCTACGAGCAGTACTTC.

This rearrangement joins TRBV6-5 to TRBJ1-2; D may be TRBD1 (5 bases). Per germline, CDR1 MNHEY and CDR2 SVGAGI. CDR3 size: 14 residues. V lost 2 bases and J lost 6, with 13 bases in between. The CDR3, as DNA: TGTGCCAGCAGTTACAGGGGATCGTCGGATGGCTACACCTTC. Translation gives CASSYRGSSDGYTF.

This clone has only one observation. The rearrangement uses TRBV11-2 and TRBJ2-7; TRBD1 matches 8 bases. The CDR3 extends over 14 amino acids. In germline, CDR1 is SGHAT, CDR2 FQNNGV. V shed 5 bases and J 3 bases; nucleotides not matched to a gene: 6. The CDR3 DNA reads TGTGCCAGCAGCAAGACAGGGGCCGACTACGAGCAGTACTTC. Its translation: CASSKTGADYEQYF.

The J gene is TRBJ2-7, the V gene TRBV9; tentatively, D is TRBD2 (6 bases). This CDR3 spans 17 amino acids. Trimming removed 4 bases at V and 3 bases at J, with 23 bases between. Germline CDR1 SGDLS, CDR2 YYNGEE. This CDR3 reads CASSPFGGGGLIYEQYF. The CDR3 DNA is TGTGCCAGCAGCCCCTTTGGTGGGGGAGGCTTAATCTACGAGCAGTACTTC.

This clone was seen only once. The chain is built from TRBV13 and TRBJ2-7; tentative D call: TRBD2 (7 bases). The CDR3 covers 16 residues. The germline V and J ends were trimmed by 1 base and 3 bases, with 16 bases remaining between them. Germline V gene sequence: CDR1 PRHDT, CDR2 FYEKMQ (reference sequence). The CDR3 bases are TGTGCCAGCAGCTTAGACACGGGGGGCCCCTTCTACGAGCAGTACTTC. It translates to CASSLDTGGPFYEQYF.

CDR3 bases: TGTGCCAGCAGCACGACTAGCGGGGGGTTCCCCTACGAGCAGTACTTC. This translates into CASSTTSGGFPYEQYF. The chain uses TRBV5-6 and TRBJ2-7, with 13 bases aligning to TRBD2. The V gene end was trimmed by 4 bases and the J gene end by 2 bases; junction bases not matched to a gene: 6. Germline assignment: CDR1 SGHDT and CDR2 YYEEEE. This CDR3 spans 16 amino acids.

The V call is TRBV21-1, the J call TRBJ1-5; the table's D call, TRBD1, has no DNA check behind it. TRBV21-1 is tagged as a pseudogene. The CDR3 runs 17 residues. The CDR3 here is CASSWETGPYSNQPQHF. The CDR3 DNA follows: TGTGCCAGCAGCTGGGAGACAGGTCCATATAGCAATCAGCCCCAGCATTTT.

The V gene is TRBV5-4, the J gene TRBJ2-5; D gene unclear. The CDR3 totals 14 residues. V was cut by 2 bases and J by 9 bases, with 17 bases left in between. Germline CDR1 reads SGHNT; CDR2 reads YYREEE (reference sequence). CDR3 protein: CASSLTGSQTAQYF. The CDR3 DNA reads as TGTGCCAGCAGCTTAACCGGGTCCCAGACGGCCCAGTACTTC.

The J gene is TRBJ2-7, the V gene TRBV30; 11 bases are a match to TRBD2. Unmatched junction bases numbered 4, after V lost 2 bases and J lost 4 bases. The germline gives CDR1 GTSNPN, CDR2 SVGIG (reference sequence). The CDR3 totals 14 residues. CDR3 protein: CAWSILAGVYEQYF. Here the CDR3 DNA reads TGTGCCTGGAGTATACTAGCGGGAGTTTACGAGCAGTACTTC.

The CDR3 protein is CASSYLGSYEQYF. CDR3 coding DNA: TGTGCCAGCAGTTACCTAGGTTCCTACGAGCAGTACTTC. This chain joins TRBV6-5 and TRBJ2-7; D gene uncertain. Germline V gene data show CDR1 as MNHEY and CDR2 as SVGAGI. V was clipped by 2 bases and J by 1 base, with 6 bases between them. There are 13 residues in the CDR3.

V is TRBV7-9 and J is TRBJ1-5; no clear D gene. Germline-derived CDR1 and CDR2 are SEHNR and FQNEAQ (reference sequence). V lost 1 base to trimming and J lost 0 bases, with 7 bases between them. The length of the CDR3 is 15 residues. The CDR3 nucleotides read TGTGCCAGCAGCTTAGACCACTATAGCAATCAGCCCCAGCATTTT. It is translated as CASSLDHYSNQPQHF.

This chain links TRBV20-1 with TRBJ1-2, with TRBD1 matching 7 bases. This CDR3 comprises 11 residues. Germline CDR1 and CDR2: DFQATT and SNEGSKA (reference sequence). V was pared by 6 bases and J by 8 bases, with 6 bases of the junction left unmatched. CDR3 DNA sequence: TGCAGTGCCTTGACAGGGAAAGGCTACACCTTC. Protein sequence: CSALTGKGYTF.

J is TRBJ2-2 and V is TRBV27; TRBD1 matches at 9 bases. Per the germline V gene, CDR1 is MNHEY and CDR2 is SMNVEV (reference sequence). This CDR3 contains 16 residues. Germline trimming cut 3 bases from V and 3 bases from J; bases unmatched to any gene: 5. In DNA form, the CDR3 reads TGTGCCAGCAGTTTCCGGGACAGGGTATACACCGGGGAGCTGTTTTTT. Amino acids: CASSFRDRVYTGELFF.

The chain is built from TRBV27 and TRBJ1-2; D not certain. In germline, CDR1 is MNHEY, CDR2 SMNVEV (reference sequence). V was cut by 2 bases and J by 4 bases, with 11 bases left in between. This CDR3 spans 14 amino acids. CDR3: CASSLRGRPYGYTF. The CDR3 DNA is TGTGCCAGCAGTTTACGAGGCAGACCCTATGGCTACACCTTC.